The 10 T cell receptor beta chains below all came from one sample that was sequenced in a study of T cells after yellow fever vaccination. One entry per CDR3 protein, called by TCRdb with MiXCR from the 5' RACE reads. The sample lists 200,000 to 300,000 distinct CDR3 sequences, 10% to 15% occurring once. Sample: CD4+ T cells sorted from PBMCs, taken 45 days after the yellow fever booster vaccination. These receptors were obtained from a man in his thirties or forties who received the YFV17D yellow fever vaccine.

The chain employs TRBV6-1 and TRBJ2-7; D is unresolved. Per germline, CDR1 MNHNS and CDR2 SASEGT. This CDR3 comprises 15 residues. Trimming took off 6 bases at V and 0 bases at J, with 15 bases between the two ends. The CDR3 DNA follows: TGTGCCAGCAGGCCCCCCGCGGTGAGCTCCTACGAGCAGTACTTC. This encodes CASRPPAVSSYEQYF.

The chain recombines TRBV20-1 with TRBJ1-1, with 8 positions matching TRBD1. CDR1 and CDR2 (germline): DFQATT, SNEGSKA (reference sequence). CDR3 size: 15 residues. V was pared by 6 bases and J by 2 bases, with 11 bases of the junction left unmatched. The DNA for the CDR3 is TGCAGTGCCGCTACAGGGGGAGTTAAAAACACTGAAGCTTTCTTT. Encoded protein: CSAATGGVKNTEAFF.

The V gene is TRBV21-1, the J gene TRBJ2-3; the table's D call, TRBD1, was not checked against the DNA. TRBV21-1 is shown as a pseudogene. This CDR3 is built from 18 residues. CDR3 in amino acids: CASSKLLPTRQDTDTQYF. CDR3 nucleotide sequence: TGTGCCAGCAGCAAGCTATTACCGACACGACAGGACACAGATACGCAGTATTTT.

This clonotype has only a few counts. The chain is built from TRBV20-1 and TRBJ1-1, with unresolved D. Germline loops: CDR1 DFQATT, CDR2 SNEGSKA (reference sequence). Trimming removed 5 bases at V and 1 base at J, with 8 bases between. The CDR3 runs 12 residues. Here the CDR3 DNA reads TGCAGTGCTCGGAACCGGAACACTGAAGCTTTCTTT. Its protein is CSARNRNTEAFF.

The chain links TRBV11-3 to TRBJ2-2; D could derive from TRBD1 or TRBD2 (5 bases each). Germline CDR1 is SGHNT and CDR2 is YENEEA. Between the trimmed V and J ends, which lost 7 bases and 10 bases, there was a span of 19 bases. CDR3 length: 14 amino acids. The CDR3 coding sequence is TGTGCCAGCACCCAGGATGGGACCCCCGTGGAGCTGTTTTTT. This encodes CASTQDGTPVELFF. Full variable domain (remainder filled in from reference TRBV11-3 and TRBJ2-2): EAGVVQSPRYKIIEKKQPVAFWCNPISGHNTLYWYLQNLGQGPELLIRYENEEAVDDSQLPKDRFSAERLKGVDSTLKIQPAELGDSAVYLCASTQDGTPVELFFGEGSRLTVL.

The chain's CDR3 is CSVDRGRLGYTF. CDR3 DNA: TGCAGCGTAGACAGGGGGCGCCTAGGCTACACCTTC. The gene calls are TRBV29-1 and TRBJ1-2; TRBD1 matches 10 bases. CDR1 is SQVTM, CDR2 ANQGSEA, per germline. CDR3 length: 12 amino acids. The J segment lost 8 bases and the V segment lost 6 bases, leaving 6 bases of the junction unmatched.

This clonotype was observed a handful of times. V and J are TRBV3-1 and TRBJ2-7; the D gene is possibly TRBD2 (5 bases). The V end lost 3 bases, the J end lost 2 bases, and 14 bases lay between the germline ends. The CDR3 has 15 residues. Germline CDR1 is LGHDT and CDR2 is YNNKEL (reference sequence). The CDR3 DNA reads TGTGCCAGCAGCCACCGGGGAGCTAGGCCCTACGAGCAGTACTTC. Amino acids: CASSHRGARPYEQYF.

This clonotype was counted between two and nine times. The CDR3 sequence is CASSFGQQQETQYF. CDR3 bases: TGCGCCAGCAGCTTCGGACAGCAACAAGAGACCCAGTACTTC. The chain uses TRBV5-1 and TRBJ2-5; tentative D call: TRBD1 (6 bases). V was pared by 2 bases and J by 2 bases, with 10 bases between. The CDR3 loop spans 14 amino acids. CDR1 SGHRS and CDR2 YFSETQ come from the germline V gene.

This clonotype was found a few times. This chain uses TRBV29-1 with TRBJ1-1; D is ambiguous. V gave up 4 bases and J gave up 0 bases, with 9 bases separating them. This CDR3 is 13 amino acids long. Germline V gives CDR1 SQVTM, CDR2 ANQGSEA. CDR3 sequence reads: CSVGEAMNTEAFF. The DNA for the CDR3 is TGCAGCGTTGGAGAGGCCATGAACACTGAAGCTTTCTTT.

The sample holds a few counts of this clonotype. The chain uses TRBV24-1 and TRBJ2-5; 8 bases match TRBD2. Germline V gene sequence: CDR1 KGHDR, CDR2 SFDVKD. V gave up 3 bases and J gave up 1 base; unmatched junction bases: 6. The CDR3 covers 16 residues. The chain's CDR3 is CATSDAGTRRQETQYF. The CDR3 bases are TGTGCCACCAGTGATGCCGGGACTAGACGCCAAGAGACCCAGTACTTC.